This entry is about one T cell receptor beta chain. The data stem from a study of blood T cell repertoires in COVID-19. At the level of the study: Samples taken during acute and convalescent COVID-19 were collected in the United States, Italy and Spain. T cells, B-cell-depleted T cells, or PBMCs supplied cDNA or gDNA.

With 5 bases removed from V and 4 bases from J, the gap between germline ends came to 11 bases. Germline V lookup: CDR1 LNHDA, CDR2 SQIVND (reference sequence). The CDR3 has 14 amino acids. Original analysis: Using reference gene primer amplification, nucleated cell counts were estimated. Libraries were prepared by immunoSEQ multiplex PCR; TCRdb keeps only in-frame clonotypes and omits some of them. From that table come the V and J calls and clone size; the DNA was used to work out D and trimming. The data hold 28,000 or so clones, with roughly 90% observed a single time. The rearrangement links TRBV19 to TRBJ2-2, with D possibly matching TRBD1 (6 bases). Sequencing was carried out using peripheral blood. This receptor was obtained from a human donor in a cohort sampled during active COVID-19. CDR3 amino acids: CASSLQGSTGELFF. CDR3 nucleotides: TGTGCCAGTAGTCTCCAGGGGAGCACCGGGGAGCTGTTTTTT.